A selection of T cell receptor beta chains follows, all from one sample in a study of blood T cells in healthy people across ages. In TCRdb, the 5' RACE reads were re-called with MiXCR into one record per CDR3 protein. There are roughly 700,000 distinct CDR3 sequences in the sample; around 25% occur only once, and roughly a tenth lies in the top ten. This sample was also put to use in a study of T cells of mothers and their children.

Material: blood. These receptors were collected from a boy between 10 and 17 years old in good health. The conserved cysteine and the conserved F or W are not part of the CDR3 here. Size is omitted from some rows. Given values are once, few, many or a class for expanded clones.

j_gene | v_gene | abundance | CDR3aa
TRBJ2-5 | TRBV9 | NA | ASSVGTTSETQY
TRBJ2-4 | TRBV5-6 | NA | ASSLRNIAKNIQY
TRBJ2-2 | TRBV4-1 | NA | ASSQRTGPVGELF
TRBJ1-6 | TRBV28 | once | ASGDSPYNSPLH
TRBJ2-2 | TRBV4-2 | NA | ASSQEGSGVLTNTGELF
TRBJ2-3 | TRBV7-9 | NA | ASSLPRAGEGTDTQY
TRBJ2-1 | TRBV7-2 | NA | ASSPSIEGNEQF
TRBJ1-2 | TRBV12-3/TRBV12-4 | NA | ASSTRTLVGYT
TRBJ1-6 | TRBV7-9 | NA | ASTFGGGGNSPLH
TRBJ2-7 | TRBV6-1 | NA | ASSTEAINSYEQY
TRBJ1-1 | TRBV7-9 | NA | ASSPPSAPAAF
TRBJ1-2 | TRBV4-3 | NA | ASSQDNGGYGYT